The source of this T cell receptor beta chain is a study of cytomegalovirus exposure and HLA in healthy donors. In its sample, this clone was seen once. Antigen unknown. Study results and limitations: High sensitivity and specificity were reportedly achieved when the classifier diagnosed cytomegalovirus status. In a later analysis, first-cohort TCR clusters were found to tend to co-occur in the 130 or so validation repertoires. Across donors, most TCRs were seen rarely, yet some public ones were widespread.

Assay: immunoSEQ multiplex PCR; the TCRdb copy retains only in-frame clones and omits some. The sample contains about 190,000 clones, more than 70% of which appear only once. Germline assignment: CDR1 MGHRA and CDR2 YSYEKL. The CDR3 has 16 residues. Trimming shortened V by 0 bases and J by 1 base, and 10 bases separated the two germline ends. The donors were part of the validation cohort, which consisted of under 150 subjects and was separate from the first cohort of 666 subjects. The V and J genes are TRBV4-1 and TRBJ2-1; perhaps TRBD2 as D (5 bases). Sequencing used PBMCs. This clonotype was sampled from a woman between 18 and 29 years old in good health and CMV-seronegative. DNA of the CDR3: TGCGCCAGCAGCCAAGACGGGGAGTTATCCTACAATGAGCAGTTCTTC. It specifies CASSQDGELSYNEQFF.